This T cell receptor beta chain emerged from a study of tumor-infiltrating lymphocytes in primary liver carcinoma. This clonotype has only one observation. The junction departs from the called germline gene at one end, perhaps through a read error. Researchers drew blood RNA from unsorted whole blood and extracted germline DNA as well. The researchers produced TCR beta cDNA from about 510 ng total RNA with a constant-region primer. Slightly modified ARM-PCR with three nested multiplex PCR rounds yielded TCR beta libraries. TCRdb itself ran the multiplex PCR reads through MiXCR, one entry per CDR3 protein. The sample shows some 180,000 distinct CDR3 sequences, around 60% of them seen only once. The material sequenced was peripheral blood. The clonotype was recovered from a middle-aged man with primary liver carcinoma and hepatitis B virus infection.

Here the CDR3 DNA reads TGTGCCACCAGTAGCGACACCCACAATGAGCAGTTCTTC. Residues: CATSSDTHNEQFF. The gene calls are TRBV12-3 or TRBV12-4 and TRBJ2-1; TRBD2 is a possible D gene (5 bases). The CDR3 sequence is 13 residues long.